This is a list of T cell receptor beta chains from one sample in a study of technical replicates of blood from a few donors. Sequencing was performed with immunoSEQ multiplex PCR; in TCRdb, only in-frame clones are kept and a portion is missing. The table lists some 74,000 clones, nearly 97% of them singletons. The sample taken for sequencing was T cells isolated from PBMCs. The source of these receptors is a human donor in good health. Each CDR3 is given without its conserved first and last residue.

TRBJ2-7 12 TRBV5-1 ASSPAGSSYEQY
TRBJ1-5 11 TRBV28 ASSLLADQPQH
TRBJ2-3 11 TRBV6-4 ASRATSTDTQY
TRBJ1-4 14 TRBV11-2 ASSLGRGAEGRKLF
TRBJ1-2 11 TRBV7-9 ASARGGNYGYT
TRBJ2-7 16 TRBV19 ASSIDYSLAGGRYEQY
TRBJ2-1 14 TRBV6-6 ASSPAGGAGSNEQF
TRBJ2-1 12 TRBV9 ASSVNSGNNEQF
TRBJ2-1 13 TRBV7-3 ASSPGLAGGHEQF
TRBJ2-2 12 TRBV25-1 ASSFSVNTGELF
TRBJ2-3 10 TRBV6-5 ASSSGTDTQY
TRBJ2-7 12 TRBV7-2 ASSSRTTGAEQY
TRBJ1-5 13 TRBV7-2 ASSLVLTSNQPQH
TRBJ2-3 13 TRBV29-1 STLPSSSGGDTQY
TRBJ1-4 10 TRBV28 ATLPTNEKLF
TRBJ1-1 14 TRBV5-6 ASSHYWDRKNTEAF
TRBJ2-4 10 TRBV6-5 RQGDRVIIQY
TRBJ1-2 13 TRBV5-6 ASSLWDRGNYGYT
TRBJ1-2 13 TRBV6-5 ASSYGGTGDYGYT
TRBJ2-3 13 TRBV28 ASSRTGSRSDTQY
TRBJ2-1 14 TRBV19 ASRTEAGGPRNEQF
TRBJ2-7 13 TRBV5-4 ASSEGTRKDYEQY
TRBJ2-2 12 TRBV6-5 ASSMTSGTGELF
TRBJ2-2 15 TRBV18 ASSPFRGAGNTGELF
TRBJ1-1 13 TRBV4-1 ASSQEEPGLTEAF
TRBJ1-1 10 TRBV6-5 ASRAPHDEAF
TRBJ2-5 14 TRBV11-2 ASSPARGRPQETQY
TRBJ2-1 16 TRBV10-3 AISESIVSGNSYNEQF
TRBJ1-2 14 TRBV4-1 ASSQGWQGASYGYT
TRBJ2-7 12 TRBV5-1 ASSPRDRKYEQY
TRBJ2-3 11 TRBV27 ASSLRGQDTQY
TRBJ2-1 15 TRBV2 ASRDLGLAGNYNEQF
TRBJ2-7 12 TRBV5-4 ASSLGLAGLEQY
TRBJ1-1 11 TRBV7-9 ASSLVGEGEAF
TRBJ1-2 12 TRBV7-8 ASSLGVSNYGYT
TRBJ2-4 10 TRBV10-1 ASSEGTTIQY
TRBJ1-2 15 TRBV4-1 ASSQPGTGQSLYGYT
TRBJ2-3 12 TRBV6-5 ASNKRGWRDTQY
TRBJ1-1 12 TRBV30 AWGGGHGYTEAF
TRBJ1-5 13 TRBV7-2 ASSLAGTQYQPQH
TRBJ2-3 14 TRBV10-2 ASYRALAGGTDTQY
TRBJ2-2 14 TRBV7-9 ASSRTSGANTGELF
TRBJ2-7 11 TRBV28 ASYGGLDYEQY
TRBJ2-7 11 TRBV6-1 ASGLGGSYEQY
TRBJ2-1 14 TRBV5-1 ASSLWTGRSYNEQF
TRBJ2-7 12 TRBV4-1 ASSHDRGGYEQY
TRBJ2-7 11 TRBV15 ATSRDRSSEQY
TRBJ1-2 9 TRBV4-1 ASSQGGSHA
TRBJ2-5 16 TRBV4-2 ASSQDPSGGLVGGTQY
TRBJ1-2 13 TRBV29-1 SVEGIEGARYGYT
TRBJ1-2 11 TRBV30 AWIGGRTYGYT
TRBJ2-3 13 TRBV7-9 ASSTTQGNTDTQY